Here is one T cell receptor beta chain with its context. Its antigen is currently not known. Within one base of it there is no much larger clone, and no base qualities were kept. The CDR3 runs 14 residues from the cysteine to the phenylalanine. The entry retains the CDR3 DNA only, 42 bases that are in frame from base 1. V sheds 3 bases and J sheds 5 bases, leaving 13 bases between their ends. CDR1 and CDR2 are drawn from the germline V gene: SGHRS, YFSETQ. This specimen comes from a study of cytomegalovirus exposure and HLA in healthy donors (dated by TCRdb to about 2017). About the full investigation: An earlier analysis of approximately 640 of the donors reported approximately 270 Gb of sequence data and some 120 million unique TCR beta sequences from about 180 million T cells. To predict cytomegalovirus infection status, the study brought together high-throughput TCR immunosequencing, statistical association of individual TCRs with disease status, and machine learning. About 300 gigabases of sequencing data and 70 million to 85 million unique TCR sequences were included in an early release covering several hundred HLA-typed donors. HLA typing included class I and class II loci at four-digit resolution. Typing coverage differed by locus: A, B, C, DRB1 and DQB1 were typed in roughly 620-630 donors, DQA1 in about 560, DPA1 in some 610, and DPB1 in 472. Every discovery cohort repertoire had been produced on one sequencing platform. Of the approximately 400 genotyped donors, 81% fell in the genetic ancestry cluster associated with self-reported Caucasian donors. A handful of DR-DQ haplotypes were handled as single units for association and clustering because linkage in the cohort was strong. Rather than drawing on any new phenotypic data, the later analysis identified candidate immune exposures from TCR beta sequences and the way those sequences occurred across donors. To study patterns of TCR occurrence, a later analysis re-analyzed previously published TCR beta repertoires from hundreds of donors and added high-resolution HLA genotyping. Genome-wide SNP genotypes for about three fifths of the roughly 670 donors were used in a later genetic analysis, which treated that subset as a discovery cohort. In an earlier analysis of 500 to 650 of the donors, high-throughput TCR beta sequencing was used to judge whether each TCR beta V gene segment behaved as functional or pseudogenic. A separate validation cohort of roughly 130 different subjects was used in addition to the approximately 670-subject first cohort. The study used immunosequencing to profile the T cell repertoires of some 600 subjects and linked those repertoires to cytomegalovirus serostatus. The study aimed to test whether signatures of past pathogen exposure could be identified by cataloging public T cell receptors. Donor age, sex, ethnicity and CMV serostatus were compiled together with the repertoire data. Across approximately 420 genotyped donors of the cohort, an average of approximately 220,000 unique TCR beta nucleotide sequences per donor were sequenced, and 15% to 20% of those sequences were non-productive. Findings and caveats that apply to the study as a whole: Most CMV-associated TCR beta chains appeared to be HLA-restricted in a later analysis, and the HLA associations seemed to be driven largely by CMV exposure. Most TCR sequences were seen in very few donors, while some public TCRs were found in many individuals. An earlier analysis of approximately 500 of the donors showed that most TCR beta V segments appeared in productive rearrangements either about 90% or about 30% of the time, which broadly matched IMGT annotations. In a later genetic analysis, fewer N-insertions in productive TCRs were reported among donors in an Asian-associated ancestry cluster than the approximately 630-donor mean. Presence/absence analyses assumed roughly uniform sequencing depth across donors, an assumption that may not hold. In vitro tests confirmed that a few of the cytomegalovirus-associated TCR beta chains recognize cytomegalovirus antigens. Assigning TCR associations to individual alleles was difficult when HLA alleles, especially DR and DQ, strongly co-occurred. Because counts were too low, roughly 17 rarely observed V segments, including chromosome 9 orphons, were left out of the earlier analysis of 587 of the donors. In a later analysis, HLA-associated TCR beta chains showed more clonal expansion and lower generation probabilities than non-associated chains that were equally common. The classifier was reported to diagnose cytomegalovirus status with high specificity and sensitivity in both the original cohort and the validation cohort. Because HLA typing was missing for some donors at each locus, association tests included only the typed subset. Correlated functional status among segregating V segments might be attributable to linkage disequilibrium, but an unknown experimental factor could not be ruled out. The 87-base-pair reads could not distinguish some IMGT-functional V segments, including TRBV6-2 and TRBV6-3, so those segments were excluded. A total of some 180 TCR beta chains were listed by the study as associated with cytomegalovirus. A cluster of highly shared sequence variants was judged likely to represent a technical artifact of the sequencing pipeline. The cohort was sequenced for TCR beta chains only, and without alpha or paired-chain data the features that could be detected were limited. In a later genetic analysis, a missense DCLRE1C variant was associated with V-gene and J-gene trimming of TCR beta chains, and the association was replicated in an independent cohort. A further reported finding was that TCR beta sequences accurately predicted the HLA-A and HLA-B alleles for most subjects in the first cohort. In a later analysis, several top co-occurrence clusters were reported to appear linked to parvovirus B19, influenza, CMV and Epstein-Barr virus. Immune exposure information for the cohort was limited to CMV serostatus. In a later analysis, 16,951 TCR beta sequences were associated with specific HLA alleles at a false discovery rate of 0.05. A later analysis found that TCR association rates varied across HLA loci, with DRB1 alleles showing the most associated TCRs and HLA-C alleles the fewest. The authors suggested that the approach could potentially be generalized to other disease states and immunological phenotypes.

The library came from the immunoSEQ multiplex PCR assay. For the multiplex PCR, a mixture combining 60 forward primers for TCR Vbeta segments and 13 reverse primers for TCR Jbeta segments was used. The CDR3 region of rearranged TCR beta genes was amplified from genomic DNA with a multiplex PCR assay. The amplified TCR beta libraries were sequenced on the Illumina HiSeq System as 87-base-pair reads. As for the authors' bioinformatics: Across the 600 to 700 repertoires, a later analysis counted tens of millions of unique TCR beta chains, 9 million to 14 million of which were shared by at least two donors. To remove PCR and sequencing errors, raw reads were error-corrected and collapsed into unique sequences using a nearest-neighbor algorithm that merged closely related sequences. To assign V, D and J gene segments, CDR3 sequences were aligned to IMGT reference sequences. For a sequence to be retained, at least a six-nucleotide match to both a V gene segment and a J gene segment was required. A rearrangement was called productive if the CDR3 had no stop codons and remained in frame with V and J, and every other rearrangement was called non-productive. Following IMGT convention, CDR3 was defined as the stretch from the second conserved V-encoded cysteine to the conserved J-encoded phenylalanine. In an earlier analysis of more than 550 of the donors, sequences lacking an unambiguous match to a single V gene segment were excluded. An earlier analysis of 587 of the donors called V segments functional above 56.7% productive rearrangements and segregating when the between-donor standard deviation exceeded 5%. A statistical classification framework was built to diagnose cytomegalovirus status from the catalog of TCR beta chain sequences. In a later analysis, V and J genes were assigned by comparing TCR nucleotide sequences against IMGT/GENE-DB human TR gene sequences. The TCRdist pipeline was used in a later analysis to assign CDR3 sequences and most-parsimonious VDJ recombination scenarios. In a later analysis, each TCR beta chain was defined by its CDR3 amino acid sequence together with its V-gene family, and reads lacking a unique V-gene family were excluded. As a way to deal with suspected cross-contamination and a sequencing artifact, a later analysis dropped 450 to 600 nucleotide sequences that were highly shared and had low generation probability. A later analysis calculated a clonal expansion index for each public chain from normalized within-repertoire ranks of inferred template counts. In a later analysis, generation probabilities were computed with a VDJ recombination model fitted to out-of-frame rearrangements, and the resulting probabilities were checked against IGoR. In a later analysis, hypergeometric tests were used to score TCR-TCR, TCR-HLA and TCR-CMV co-occurrence, with a repertoire-size bias correction applied to TCR pairs. A later analysis estimated false discovery rates by permuting HLA or CMV assignments 20 times. A later analysis grouped co-occurring TCRs with DBSCAN, adding TCRdist sequence similarity when clustering within HLA-allele-positive subsets. Repertoires with fewer than 30,000 or more than 120,000 public chains were left out of co-occurrence clustering, as were five repertoires with anomalous nucleotide sharing. This immuneACCESS table, as held by TCRdb, lists in-frame sequences with V and J called but not all clones. Of the missing ones, under half trace to an unresolved V gene in checked studies; the others have no known cause. For V, J and clone size, that table is used; D and trimming come from the DNA. The table for this sample lists 200,000 to 250,000 clones; approximately 84% of them were counted only once. Roughly 0.58% of the sample lies in the top ten.

The cohort consisted of more than 650 healthy bone marrow donors. All cohort members were sampled while nominally healthy, although unrecorded immune exposures were likely present. The donor was CMV seronegative and was included in the group of a few hundred seronegative cohort members. Each donor provided a peripheral blood sample, and peripheral blood mononuclear cells were used for TCR beta sequencing. Genomic DNA extraction from the blood cell samples was performed with the Qiagen DNeasy Blood Extraction Kit. The origin of this receptor is a woman in her thirties or forties in good health and CMV-seronegative. The specimen sequenced was PBMCs. In this chain, TRBV5-1 is recombined with TRBJ2-3; TRBD2 is possibly the D segment (6 matching bases). The encoded CDR3 is CASSYGTGRDTQYF. The DNA reads TGCGCCAGCAGCTACGGGACTGGGAGAGATACGCAGTATTTT.